This passage covers 29 T cell receptor beta chains from one sample sequenced in a study of tumor and adjacent non-tumor tissue in lung cancer. TCRbeta libraries were built with three rounds of nested PCR, modified from ARM-PCR. TCRdb used MiXCR to reprocess the multiplex PCR reads, holding one entry per CDR3 protein. The table records 98,000 or so distinct CDR3 sequences, 80% of them present only once. No cell sorting was done before RNA was extracted from the tissue. More than 3 cm separated this lung sample from the edge of the tumor. The sequenced material came from distant non-tumor lung tissue. These TCRs come from a man aged 55 to 70 with small cell lung cancer.

On this clonotype: One junction end disagrees with the germline gene, perhaps due to a read error. The V call is TRBV28, the J call TRBJ2-1, with unresolved D. The germline V gene encodes CDR1 MDHEN and CDR2 SYDVKM. There are 14 residues in the CDR3. The CDR3 region has the DNA TGTGCCAGCACCCGGACGACGACCTACAATGAGCAATTCTTC. It encodes CASTRTTTYNEQFF.

About this clonotype: At one boundary the junction diverges from the germline segment, which might be a read error. The gene calls are TRBV29-1 and TRBJ2-3; 7 bases are a match to TRBD1. Germline CDR1 reads SQVTM; CDR2 reads ANQGSEA. This CDR3 is built from 16 residues. CDR3 sequence: CCVQWGRDRGADMQYF. In DNA form, the CDR3 reads TGCTGCGTTCAGTGGGGCCGGGACAGAGGGGCAGATATGCAGTATTTT.

The V and J genes are TRBV19 and TRBJ2-1; D not certain. Trimming removed 3 bases from V and 8 bases from J, with 11 bases in between. Germline CDR1 reads LNHDA; CDR2 reads SQIVND (reference sequence). The CDR3 runs to 13 residues. The CDR3 here is CASSINLADEQFF. The CDR3 DNA reads as TGTGCCAGTAGTATTAACTTAGCCGATGAGCAGTTCTTC.

This clonotype was seen just once. One end of the junction varies from germline; a read error may be responsible. The chain combines TRBV6-5 with TRBJ2-2, with D perhaps TRBD1 or TRBD2 (5 bases each). Germline lookup yields CDR1 MNHEY and CDR2 SVGAGI. This CDR3 comprises 15 residues. The CDR3 DNA is TGTGCCCGCAGTTACGAGCCCAGGTCGGGCAGGGAGTTGTTTTTT. Translated, it gives CARSYEPRSGRELFF.

As concerns this clonotype: This sequence may be a read error, since a much larger clone differs from it by one base. The CDR3 coding sequence is TGTGTCTGGAGTGTATATGGGGGTGGTGAGCAGTTCTTC. Protein sequence: CVWSVYGGGEQFF. The genes are TRBV30 and TRBJ2-1; perhaps D is TRBD1 or TRBD2 (5 bases each). This CDR3 has 13 amino acids. The germline gives CDR1 GTSNPN, CDR2 SVGIG (reference sequence).

Details on this clonotype: Germline is not matched at one junction end, which may reflect a read error. This sequence joins TRBV14 and TRBJ2-1; the match to TRBD2 covers 11 bases. The CDR3 spans 18 residues. Germline values: CDR1 SGHDN, CDR2 FVKESK. The chain's CDR3 is CASSQSGLADSSYDEEFF. CDR3 DNA sequence: TGTGCCAGCAGCCAATCGGGACTAGCGGACAGCTCCTACGATGAGGAGTTCTTC.

A remark on this clonotype: No conserved phenylalanine or tryptophan is present at the end of the CDR3, so a read error is the likely explanation. The DNA of the CDR3 is TGCGCCAGCAGTTTCAATAGACTCTACGAGCAGTACATC. It codes for CASSFNRLYEQYI. The chain recombines TRBV4-1 with TRBJ2-7; D is uncertain. The length of the CDR3 is 13 residues. Trimming removed 6 bases at V and 3 bases at J, with 12 bases between. Germline V lookup: CDR1 MGHRA, CDR2 YSYEKL.

With respect to this clonotype: A much bigger clone sits one base away, suggesting this may be a read error. Likely a read error: the CDR3 ends without its conserved phenylalanine or tryptophan. This sequence joins TRBV28 and TRBJ1-5; D unresolved. Per germline, CDR1 MDHEN and CDR2 SYDVKM. The CDR3 totals 15 residues. With 3 bases removed from V and 5 bases from J, the gap between germline ends came to 14 bases. The DNA for the CDR3 is TGTGCCAGCAGTTTGCTCAACAACGTCGATCAGCCCCAGCATCTT. Its translation is CASSLLNNVDQPQHL.

This clonotype was counted ten times or more. The chain links TRBV10-3 to TRBJ2-5; the D is unclear. CDR1 is ENHRY and CDR2 is SYGVKD in the germline V gene. This CDR3 spans 12 amino acids. V was pared by 2 bases and J by 5 bases, with 6 bases between. For the CDR3, the DNA is TGTGCCATCAGTGAGAATGAGGAGACCCAGTACTTC. This sequence encodes CAISENEETQYF.

On this clonotype itself: Its ends do not fully match the called genes, so a read error is possible. The V gene is TRBV29-1, the J gene TRBJ2-5; D might be TRBD1 (8 bases). The germline V gene has CDR1 SQVTM and CDR2 ANQGSEA. The CDR3 covers 12 residues. This CDR3 is CRANRGGETQNF. The CDR3, as DNA: TGCAGAGCCAACAGGGGGGGGGAGACCCAGAACTTC. Combining the CDR3 with reference TRBV29-1 and TRBJ2-5 gives the whole variable domain SAVISQKPSRDICQRGTSLTIQCQVDSQVTMMFWYRQQPGQSLTLIATANQGSEATYESGFVIDKFPISRPNLTFSTLTVSNMSPEDSSIYLCRANRGGETQNFGPGTRLLVL.

On this clonotype: The conserved final phenylalanine or tryptophan is absent from the CDR3, which likely points to a read error. The V call is TRBV12-3 or TRBV12-4, the J call TRBJ2-2; TRBD2 matches 8 bases. This CDR3 is 17 amino acids long. V lost 2 bases to trimming and J lost 6 bases; unmatched junction nucleotides: 11. The chain's CDR3 is CASSLSGGGRLAGELFL. The CDR3 DNA is TGTGCCAGCAGTTTATCGGGCGGCGGGAGGTTGGCCGGGGAGCTGTTTCTT.

In this sample, this clonotype turned up once. The chain combines TRBV6-5 with TRBJ1-2, with D maybe TRBD1 (5 bases). Trimming took off 7 bases at V and 2 bases at J, with 20 bases between the two ends. The CDR3 contains 16 residues. CDR1 and CDR2 (germline): MNHEY, SVGAGI. CDR3: CASTPITGTWNYGYTF. CDR3 sequence (DNA): TGTGCCAGCACCCCCATCACCGGGACGTGGAACTATGGCTACACCTTC.

As regards this clonotype: A much larger clone is a single base away; this may be a read error. This chain joins TRBV14 and TRBJ2-5; D unresolved. The V and J ends lost 4 bases and 7 bases respectively, with 19 bases between them. The CDR3 runs 15 residues. Per germline, CDR1 SGHDN and CDR2 FVKESK. CDR3 nucleotides: TGTGCCAGCAGCCGTCCCGGGTCAGGCTTCGGGACCCAGTACTTC. Amino acid sequence: CASSRPGSGFGTQYF. The full variable domain, in which reference TRBV14 and TRBJ2-5 provide the parts outside the CDR3, is EAGVTQFPSHSVIEKGQTVTLRCDPISGHDNLYWYRRVMGKEIKFLLHFVKESKQDESGMPNNRFLAERTGGTYSTLKVQPAELEDSGVYFCASSRPGSGFGTQYFGPGTRLLVL.

As regards this clonotype: One base away lies a much larger clone, so this may be a sequencing read error. The gene calls are TRBV20-1 and TRBJ2-3, with 8 bases that match TRBD2. Germline CDR1 reads DFQATT; CDR2 reads SNEGSKA (reference sequence). The CDR3 sequence is 14 residues long. Here the CDR3 reads CSARLAGNTDMQYF. DNA for the CDR3: TGCAGTGCCAGGCTAGCGGGTAACACAGATATGCAGTATTTT.

Remarks on this clonotype: The junction and the germline gene differ at one end; a read error may be behind it. The genes are TRBV5-4 and TRBJ2-5; D is perhaps TRBD2 (5 bases). Per germline, CDR1 SGHNT and CDR2 YYREEE (reference sequence). The CDR3 totals 12 residues. CDR3 loop: CAIGSGSETQYF. In nucleotides, the CDR3 is TGTGCCATCGGGTCGGGGTCAGAGACCCAATACTTC.

The chain links TRBV29-1 to TRBJ1-2; weak D call: TRBD1 (5 bases). Germline V CDR1 and CDR2: SQVTM, ANQGSEA. The CDR3 sequence is 11 residues long. The CDR3 region is CITEGAEGYTF. In nucleotides, the CDR3 is TGCATCACTGAAGGGGCTGAGGGCTACACCTTC.

A word on this clonotype: The germline gene is not matched at one end of the junction; a read error may be the cause. V and J are TRBV5-4 and TRBJ1-1; D ambiguous. This CDR3 spans 12 amino acids. The germline gives CDR1 SGHNT, CDR2 YYREEE (reference sequence). As DNA, the CDR3 is TGTGCCGGCAGCTTATGGGCAGAAAAAGCCTTCTTT. Protein sequence: CAGSLWAEKAFF. The full variable domain, rest sourced from reference TRBV5-4 and TRBJ1-1, is ETGVTQSPTHLIKTRGQQVTLRCSSQSGHNTVSWYQQALGQGPQFIFQYYREEENGRGNFPPRFSGLQFPNYSSELNVNALELDDSALYLCAGSLWAEKAFFGQGTRLTVV.

On this clonotype: Without the conserved terminal phenylalanine or tryptophan, this CDR3 likely stems from a read error. This chain uses TRBV4-1 with TRBJ2-7; 7 nucleotides agree with TRBD2. The J segment lost 4 bases and the V segment lost 0 bases, leaving 9 bases of the junction unmatched. Germline-derived CDR1 and CDR2 are MGHRA and YSYEKL. This CDR3 is built from 16 residues. The CDR3 DNA follows: TGCGCCAGCAGCCAAGATGTAGCTAGCGGTCCGTACGAGCAGTACTTA. This encodes CASSQDVASGPYEQYL.

Concerning this clonotype itself: Relative to the germline gene, one junction end is altered; a read error may explain this. The rearrangement uses TRBV4-1 and TRBJ2-1, with D perhaps matching TRBD1 (6 bases). The CDR3 runs to 18 residues. The germline CDR1 and CDR2 sequences are MGHRA and YSYEKL. The CDR3 here is CANSQDDTGHNSHNEQFF. Written as DNA, the CDR3 is TGCGCTAACAGCCAGGATGATACGGGACACAACTCCCACAATGAGCAGTTCTTC.

V gene TRBV5-6 combines with J gene TRBJ2-7, with TRBD2 matching over 7 bases. The CDR3 contains 16 residues. Germline V gene lookup returns CDR1 SGHDT and CDR2 YYEEEE. V lost 7 bases, J lost 6 bases, and 19 bases stayed unmatched. CDR3 region: CASQPMGWEGNFEQYF. In DNA form, the CDR3 reads TGTGCCAGCCAACCTATGGGGTGGGAGGGAAATTTCGAGCAGTACTTC.

Details on this clonotype: At one end, the junction sequence differs from germline, possibly due to a read error. V gene TRBV11-2 combines with J gene TRBJ2-1; 7 bases are a match to TRBD1. Germline CDR1 and CDR2: SGHAT and FQNNGV. CDR3 length equals 17 residues. The CDR3 protein is CASSFGTARSSYNELFF. The CDR3 nucleotides are TGTGCCAGCAGCTTCGGGACAGCCCGGAGCTCCTACAATGAGCTGTTCTTC. The full variable domain, completed using reference TRBV11-2 and TRBJ2-1, is EAGVAQSPRYKIIEKRQSVAFWCNPISGHATLYWYQQILGQGPKLLIQFQNNGVVDDSQLPKDRFSAERLKGVDSTLKIQPAKLEDSAVYLCASSFGTARSSYNELFFGPGTRLTVL.

With respect to this clonotype: This CDR3 fails to terminate in the conserved phenylalanine or tryptophan, so it likely reflects a read error. The limits of the CDR3 on the DNA are not certain, so only TCRdb's listed CDR3 is given. V usage is TRBV6-2 or TRBV6-3 and J usage is TRBJ2-1. Germline values: CDR1 MNHEY, CDR2 SVGEGT. The CDR3 is 13 residues long, ends included. The CDR3 here is CASSTGPNNEQFI.

The CDR3 DNA is TGTGCCATCAAGGAACACTCCGGTACAGGGTTCAATGAGCAGTTCTTC. Protein: CAIKEHSGTGFNEQFF. The chain couples TRBV10-3 to TRBJ2-1, with a weak D call TRBD1 (6 bases). V was pared by 7 bases and J by 6 bases, with 22 bases between. The CDR3 has 16 amino acids. CDR1 ENHRY and CDR2 SYGVKD come from the germline V gene.

Points on this clonotype: It is likely a read error, because the conserved phenylalanine at the end of the CDR3 is missing. The rearrangement uses TRBV4-1 and TRBJ2-1; 12 positions match TRBD2. Germline trimming cut 6 bases from V and 5 bases from J; bases unmatched to any gene: 5. The CDR3 contains 15 residues. Germline V gene lookup returns CDR1 MGHRA and CDR2 YSYEKL. CDR3 residues: CASRAGLAGNNEQFL. The CDR3 DNA is TGCGCCAGCAGGGCTGGACTAGCGGGAAACAATGAGCAGTTCCTC.

This clonotype appeared once. The gene calls are TRBV20-1 and TRBJ2-2; no definite D call. This CDR3 contains 16 residues. CDR1 is DFQATT and CDR2 is SNEGSKA in the germline V gene (reference sequence). Trimming took 0 bases from V and 6 from J, leaving 17 bases between them. CDR3 sequence (DNA): TGCAGTGCTAGAGACCCCTATAGGACCACCGCCGGGGAGCTGTTTTTT. It codes for CSARDPYRTTAGELFF.

The V and J genes are TRBV11-3 and TRBJ2-1; D may be TRBD1 (5 bases). This CDR3 comprises 12 residues. Germline CDR1 reads SGHNT; CDR2 reads YENEEA. V shed 1 base and J shed 12 bases, with 10 bases lying between them. CDR3: CASSLGTYRQFF. The CDR3 DNA reads as TGTGCCAGCAGCTTAGGGACATATAGGCAGTTCTTC.

This clonotype occurred a few times. A much larger clone lies one base from this, so it may be a read error. The rearrangement joins TRBV10-3 to TRBJ1-1; D ambiguous. The CDR3 has 14 residues. Germline-derived CDR1 and CDR2 are ENHRY and SYGVKD. In DNA form, the CDR3 reads TGTGCCATCAGTGAGTCGGGAGGGTCATTTGTGGCTTCCTTT. Translating gives CAISESGGSFVASF.

With respect to this clonotype: A much larger clone lies a single base off, so this may be a read error. This is likely a read error, given that the CDR3 carries no conserved phenylalanine or tryptophan at its end. J is TRBJ1-1 and V is TRBV20-1; D is undetermined. Germline V gene lookup returns CDR1 DFQATT and CDR2 SNEGSKA (reference sequence). Trimming shortened V by 0 bases and J by 3 bases, and 11 bases separated the two germline ends. The CDR3 is made up of 14 amino acids. The CDR3 sequence: CSARDHGVDTEAFS. CDR3 in DNA: TGCAGTGCTAGAGATCATGGGGTAGACACTGAAGCTTTCTCT.

V is TRBV6-6 and J is TRBJ2-7; TRBD1 or TRBD2 may be the D gene (5 bases each). CDR1 and CDR2 (germline): MNHNY, SVGAGI (reference sequence). V lost 8 bases to trimming and J lost 9 bases, with 17 bases between them. The CDR3 contains 12 residues. The CDR3 coding sequence is TGTGCCAGCTCCCCGGGGTGTAGGGGGCAGTACTTC. Amino acids: CASSPGCRGQYF.